The 16 T cell receptor beta chains in this list originate from one sample, sequenced in a study of T cells in Graves' hyperthyroidism and ophthalmopathy (dated by TCRdb to between 2018 and 2020). Libraries were prepared through multiplex PCR. The sequencer listed for this sample is Illumina HiSeq 2000. The TCR beta CDR3 regions were amplified from the RNA transcripts. A first-round RT-PCR of the TCR CDR3 used the HTBI primer set with the Qiagen OneStep RT-PCR kit. TCRdb handled the public reads itself, with Q25 trimming in fastp and clone calling in MiXCR, and kept productive beta chains. When rows share a CDR3 protein, they turn into one entry using the most common DNA and genes. Present in this sample are over 500,000 distinct CDR3 sequences, approximately 15% of which were seen just once. More than 11% of the sample is in the top ten clones. The sequenced sample consisted of blood. These TCRs come from a woman in her 40s with Graves' hyperthyroidism.

This clonotype was observed a few times. This may arise from a read error, as a much more abundant clone is one base away. The chain combines TRBV11-3 with TRBJ2-1; 8 nucleotides align to TRBD2. Unmatched junction bases numbered 3, after V lost 1 base and J lost 4 bases. The germline gives CDR1 SGHNT, CDR2 YENEEA. This CDR3 has 15 amino acids. CDR3 protein: CASSLVAGKYNEQFF. The CDR3 DNA is TGTGCCAGCAGCTTAGTAGCGGGAAAATACAATGAGCAGTTCTTC.

This clonotype was seen more than once but under ten times. The chain carries TRBV4-1 and TRBJ2-7; D ambiguous. CDR1 MGHRA and CDR2 YSYEKL come from the germline V gene. Deletions cut 1 base from V and 0 bases from J, with 10 bases between. The CDR3 consists of 15 residues. CDR3 DNA: TGCGCCAGCAGCCAAGTAAACAGCTACTCCTACGAGCAGTACTTC. Its translation is CASSQVNSYSYEQYF.

The chain joins TRBV5-1 to TRBJ1-1, with 9 bases identical to TRBD1. The trim removed 2 bases at V and 4 bases at J, leaving 9 bases unmatched. This CDR3 has 16 residues. CDR1 is SGHRS, CDR2 YFSETQ, per germline. The CDR3 sequence is CASSLGGQGLSTEAFF. CDR3 nucleotides: TGCGCCAGCAGCTTAGGAGGACAGGGGTTGAGCACTGAAGCTTTCTTT.

This clonotype was picked up many times. The chain is built from TRBV10-3 and TRBJ2-1; TRBD2 matches at 7 bases. The CDR3 covers 15 residues. Germline V lookup: CDR1 ENHRY, CDR2 SYGVKD. With 0 bases clipped from V and 5 bases from J, the junction kept 4 bases outside the gene matches. Here the CDR3 DNA reads TGTGCCATCAGTGAGTCGGGACTACCAAACAATGAGCAGTTCTTC. It yields the protein CAISESGLPNNEQFF.

The chain employs TRBV4-1 and TRBJ2-5, with D possibly being TRBD1 or TRBD2 (5 bases each). V lost 4 bases to trimming and J lost 4 bases, with 22 bases between them. Per the germline V gene, CDR1 is MGHRA and CDR2 is YSYEKL. The CDR3 has 17 residues. The CDR3 DNA sequence: TGCGCCAGCAGCCGGGTGATGCAAACCCGGGGCTCAGAGACCCAGTACTTC. It codes for CASSRVMQTRGSETQYF.

This clonotype was recorded many times. The gene calls are TRBV29-1 and TRBJ2-7; TRBD1 matches at 7 bases. V dropped 0 bases and J dropped 2; count of bases not matched to a gene: 7. Germline loops: CDR1 SQVTM, CDR2 ANQGSEA. The CDR3 runs 15 residues. CDR3 sequence reads: CSVEDIGTATYEQYF. In DNA, the CDR3 is TGCAGCGTTGAAGATATCGGGACAGCTACCTACGAGCAGTACTTC.

There are a few counts of this clonotype. The genes are TRBV20-1 and TRBJ2-7; D is perhaps TRBD1 (5 bases). With 6 bases removed from V and 5 bases from J, the gap between germline ends came to 20 bases. CDR1 and CDR2 from the germline V gene are DFQATT and SNEGSKA (reference sequence). The CDR3 totals 14 residues. This chain's CDR3 is CSAIQGQLLNEQYF. The CDR3 region has the DNA TGCAGTGCCATCCAAGGACAACTACTAAACGAGCAGTACTTC.

This clonotype was recorded a few times. The V gene is TRBV4-2, the J gene TRBJ1-1; TRBD1 is a possible D gene (5 bases). V lost 0 bases, J lost 1 base, and 15 bases lay in between. The CDR3 is 17 amino acids. Germline values: CDR1 LGHNA, CDR2 YNFKEQ. The CDR3 protein is CASSQDPSAGSNTEAFF. CDR3 nucleotides: TGTGCCAGCAGCCAAGATCCTTCGGCAGGGTCGAACACTGAAGCTTTCTTT.

The V and J genes are TRBV30 and TRBJ1-1; TRBD1 is a possible D gene (5 bases). CDR1 is GTSNPN and CDR2 is SVGIG in the germline V gene (reference sequence). Trimming shortened V by 0 bases and J by 10 bases, and 12 bases separated the two germline ends. The CDR3 extends over 12 amino acids. The CDR3 DNA sequence: TGTGCCTGGAGTGTACGTATAGGGGTAGCTTTCTTT. Protein sequence: CAWSVRIGVAFF.

Concerning this clonotype itself: A clone one base away is much larger, so this may be a read error. The CDR3 sequence: CATSDPNRGLGNEQFF. In DNA form, the CDR3 reads TGTGCCACCAGTGACCCGAACAGGGGGCTAGGCAATGAGCAGTTCTTC. The J gene is TRBJ2-1, the V gene TRBV24-1; 9 nucleotides agree with TRBD1. The CDR3 is made up of 16 amino acids. The trim removed 4 bases at V and 6 bases at J, leaving 9 bases unmatched. Germline V gene lookup returns CDR1 KGHDR and CDR2 SFDVKD.

This sequence joins TRBV5-1 and TRBJ2-3; D unclear. Per the germline V gene, CDR1 is SGHRS and CDR2 is YFSETQ. V was clipped by 4 bases and J by 1 base, with 16 bases between them. The CDR3 loop spans 16 amino acids. CDR3 bases: TGCGCCAGCAGCCCCGACTCGTCCCCCGGCACAGATACGCAGTATTTT. Protein: CASSPDSSPGTDTQYF.

There are many counts of this clonotype. This rearrangement joins TRBV20-1 to TRBJ1-1; a weak D match, TRBD1 (5 bases). The CDR3 consists of 13 residues. Trimming pared 3 bases from V and 0 bases from J, leaving 8 bases between. The germline V gene has CDR1 DFQATT and CDR2 SNEGSKA (reference sequence). The CDR3 spells CSASGALNTEAFF. The CDR3 DNA is TGCAGTGCTAGTGGGGCTTTGAACACTGAAGCTTTCTTT.

This clonotype has only a few counts. The CDR3 nucleotides are TGCAGCGTTGATAAGGGTGCTAGCGGCATCTACAATGAGCAGTTCTTC. It encodes CSVDKGASGIYNEQFF. This chain connects TRBV29-1 to TRBJ2-1; TRBD2 aligns across 7 bases. This CDR3 has 16 residues. The V gene's germline CDR1 is SQVTM and CDR2 ANQGSEA. The V segment lost 3 bases and the J segment 3 bases; nucleotides outside the gene matches: 11.

The sample holds many counts of this clonotype. The rearrangement links TRBV28 to TRBJ1-2; 12 bases align to TRBD1. From germline, CDR1 is MDHEN and CDR2 SYDVKM. Trimming at V came to 4 bases and at J to 1 base, leaving 13 bases not matched to a gene. This CDR3 is built from 19 residues. CDR3 DNA sequence: TGTGCCAGCAGTTCCTTATATGGGGGACAGGGGGCTATTAACTATGGCTACACCTTC. It yields the protein CASSSLYGGQGAINYGYTF.

This clonotype was picked up many times. The V call is TRBV30, the J call TRBJ2-1; D unresolved. The CDR3 is 12 residues long. Germline V lookup: CDR1 GTSNPN, CDR2 SVGIG (reference sequence). CDR3 in DNA: TGTGCTTGCAGATCGTCCTACAATGAGCAGTTCTTC. The encoded protein is CACRSSYNEQFF.

The V call is TRBV24-1, the J call TRBJ2-5; D gene ambiguous. Germline values: CDR1 KGHDR, CDR2 SFDVKD. The CDR3 spans 13 residues. Deletions cut 5 bases from V and 1 base from J, with 7 bases between. This CDR3 is CATSGQSQETQYF. CDR3 DNA sequence: TGTGCCACCAGTGGGCAGAGCCAAGAGACCCAGTACTTC.